These 9 T cell receptor beta chains were all obtained from the same sample, sequenced in a study of cytomegalovirus exposure and HLA in healthy donors. The PCR made use of 60 Vbeta and 13 Jbeta primers. Some clones are missing from TCRdb's copy, which holds only in-frame ones; the method was immunoSEQ multiplex PCR. Counted here are hundreds of thousands of clones, around four fifths occurring once; the ten biggest clones make up around 2.8%. Sequencing was performed on PBMCs. The receptors were sampled from a woman aged 55-70 years in good health and CMV-seropositive.

This rearrangement joins TRBV9 to TRBJ2-3; weak D call: TRBD2 (5 bases). Deletions cut 0 bases from V and 6 bases from J, with 14 bases between. The CDR3 covers 15 residues. Germline CDR1 SGDLS, CDR2 YYNGEE. The CDR3 coding sequence is TGTGCCAGCAGCGTAGCGGTTGATCAGCGGGATACGCAGTATTTT. As protein: CASSVAVDQRDTQYF.

Remarks on this clone: Other DNA sequences in the same sample also yield this CDR3. J is TRBJ2-5 and V is TRBV5-4; TRBD1 agrees at 8 bases. Matching the DNA end better, TRBJ2-7 makes the J call doubtful. This CDR3 comprises 15 residues. Germline loops: CDR1 SGHNT, CDR2 YYREEE (reference sequence). CDR3 loop: CASSLGTGSSYEQYF. CDR3 in DNA: TGTGCCAGCAGCTTGGGGACAGGGTCATCCTACGAGCAGTACTTC.

This clone was counted a single time. The rearrangement uses TRBV18 and TRBJ1-1; maybe TRBD1 (5 bases). The CDR3 is 15 residues long. Germline loops: CDR1 KGHSH, CDR2 LQKENI. The V end was cut by 3 bases, the J end by 3 bases, with 14 bases between. The CDR3 region is CASSPLGGGDTEAFF. CDR3 sequence (DNA): TGTGCCAGCTCACCCCTGGGCGGGGGGGACACTGAAGCTTTCTTT.

The J gene is TRBJ1-1, the V gene TRBV2; weak D call: TRBD1 (6 bases). V lost 9 bases to trimming and J lost 1 base, with 12 bases between them. This CDR3 is built from 13 residues. Germline CDR1 and CDR2: SNHLY and FYNNEI. CDR3 sequence reads: CASSDRTNTEAFF. The CDR3 bases are TGTGCCAGTTCAGACAGGACGAACACTGAAGCTTTCTTT.

This clone was detected only a few times. V is TRBV11-2 and J is TRBJ2-1; 13 nucleotides agree with TRBD2. The CDR3 has 19 amino acids. CDR1 is SGHAT and CDR2 is FQNNGV in the germline V gene. V shed 2 bases and J 0 bases; nucleotides not matched to a gene: 7. In DNA form, the CDR3 reads TGTGCCAGCAGCTTAAGAGGACTAGCGGGGGTTAGCTCCTACAATGAGCAGTTCTTC. Its translation is CASSLRGLAGVSSYNEQFF.

As regards this clone: Distinct nucleotide sequences in the sample also encode this CDR3. The chain carries TRBV7-9 and TRBJ2-1, with D possibly matching TRBD1 (6 bases). The V end lost 1 base, the J end lost 9 bases, and 13 bases lay between the germline ends. Germline V lookup: CDR1 SEHNR, CDR2 FQNEAQ (reference sequence). CDR3 length equals 14 residues. The DNA for the CDR3 is TGTGCCAGCAGCTTAGGTTGGGGGCGTGCTGAGCAGTTCTTC. Translation gives CASSLGWGRAEQFF. Supplemented by reference TRBV7-9 and TRBJ2-1, the full variable domain reads DTGVSQNPRHKITKRGQNVTFRCDPISEHNRLYWYRQTLGQGPEFLTYFQNEAQLEKSRLLSDRFSAERPKGSFSTLEIQRTEQGDSAMYLCASSLGWGRAEQFFGPGTRLTVL.

The rearrangement links TRBV5-1 to TRBJ1-1, with 9 bases identical to TRBD1. This CDR3 region has 16 residues. Germline assignment: CDR1 SGHRS and CDR2 YFSETQ. The V and J ends lost 3 bases and 4 bases, in that order; junction bases with no gene match: 10. The DNA of the CDR3 is TGCGCCAGCAGCTCCTGGGTGACAGGGGGGACCACTGAAGCTTTCTTT. Translated: CASSSWVTGGTTEAFF.

The rearrangement links TRBV11-2 to TRBJ2-3; 8 nucleotides line up with TRBD2. After removal of 4 bases from V and 3 bases from J, the junction contained 9 bases not matched to a gene. This CDR3 region has 16 residues. CDR1 and CDR2 from the germline V gene are SGHAT and FQNNGV. The CDR3 sequence: CASSSPTGTRTDTQYF. As DNA, the CDR3 is TGTGCCAGCAGCTCCCCGACCGGGACTAGGACAGATACGCAGTATTTT.

V is TRBV7-9 and J is TRBJ2-2, with D possibly being TRBD2 (7 bases). The V gene's germline CDR1 is SEHNR and CDR2 FQNEAQ (reference sequence). The CDR3 contains 16 residues. V was cut by 0 bases and J by 4 bases, with 12 bases left in between. The CDR3 sequence is CASSLAGGLATGELFF. The CDR3, as DNA: TGTGCCAGCAGCTTAGCGGGGGGGCTGGCCACCGGGGAGCTGTTTTTT.